This T cell receptor (beta chain) is from a study of PD-L1 blockade in urothelial cancer. About the research overall: Administration of atezolizumab to patients began around 2014, at 1,200 mg intravenously every 3 weeks. Counts from blood samples showed a median of 141,255 T cells. At 3 weeks after treatment start (second dose) and again at 6 weeks, blood was analyzed.

Study conclusions and caveats: Tumor-linked clones in blood grew more by 3 weeks in durable-benefit patients.

This clone was counted between two and nine times. The antigen is not known. The CDR3 covers 18 residues. V lost 0 bases, J lost 0 bases, and 12 bases lay in between. Germline CDR1 reads LGHNA; CDR2 reads YNFKEQ. Assay: immunoSEQ multiplex PCR; the TCRdb copy retains only in-frame clones and omits some. The repertoire holds roughly 62,000 clones, around 80% seen once, with almost 4.5% in the top ten. Sequenced material: PBMCs, taken around atezolizumab (anti-PD-L1) treatment. This TCR came from a man between 65 and 85 years old with urothelial cancer. The chain uses TRBV4-2 and TRBJ2-6, with D perhaps TRBD2 (5 bases). As DNA, the CDR3 is TGTGCCAGCAGCCAAGAGGGAGCAGCCACCTCTGGGGCCAACGTCCTGACTTTC. This translates into CASSQEGAATSGANVLTF.